What follows are 23 T cell receptor beta chains derived from one specimen sequenced in a study of T cells in Graves' hyperthyroidism and ophthalmopathy. Amplified TCR beta CDR3 regions came from RNA transcripts. The TCR CDR3 was amplified in a first-round RT-PCR using the HTBI primer set. From the multiplex PCR reads, TCRdb called clonotypes with MiXCR, one entry per CDR3 protein. The sample holds some 200,000 distinct CDR3 sequences; 17% are singletons and the top ten take 50%. What was sequenced was blood. The receptors here all came from a man in his fifties or sixties with Graves' hyperthyroidism.

The chain employs TRBV19 and TRBJ2-1; D is unresolved. The germline V and J ends were trimmed by 0 bases and 7 bases, with 13 bases remaining between them. The CDR3 covers 15 residues. Germline assignment: CDR1 LNHDA and CDR2 SQIVND (reference sequence). The CDR3 loop is CASSIDSSPINEQFF. In nucleotides, the CDR3 is TGTGCCAGTAGTATAGACTCTAGTCCCATTAATGAGCAGTTCTTC.

This chain joins TRBV5-1 and TRBJ2-2, with 10 bases matching TRBD1. Germline CDR1 reads SGHRS; CDR2 reads YFSETQ. V shed 5 bases and J 6 bases; nucleotides not matched to a gene: 10. There are 16 residues in the CDR3. CDR3 DNA sequence: TGCGCCAGCAGTTCCTCCGGGACAGGGGCCCCCGGGGAGCTGTTTTTT. The encoded protein is CASSSSGTGAPGELFF.

This clonotype was seen many times. The chain is built from TRBV6-1 and TRBJ1-2; 7 positions match TRBD1. The V segment lost 4 bases and the J segment 1 base; nucleotides outside the gene matches: 15. The CDR3 contains 18 residues. Germline V gene data show CDR1 as MNHNS and CDR2 as SASEGT. The CDR3, as DNA: TGTGCCAGCAGTGGGGATCGACAGGGAGGAACTTTTAACTATGGCTACACCTTC. Amino acid sequence: CASSGDRQGGTFNYGYTF.

The chain uses TRBV7-9 and TRBJ2-5; 9 nucleotides match TRBD1. The CDR3 totals 14 residues. The trim removed 6 bases at V and 6 bases at J, leaving 8 bases unmatched. Germline CDR1 and CDR2: SEHNR and FQNEAQ (reference sequence). The CDR3 region is CASRPDRGMKTQYF. In DNA, the CDR3 is TGTGCCAGCAGACCGGACAGGGGAATGAAGACCCAGTACTTC.

This clonotype was found many times. V gene TRBV6-5 combines with J gene TRBJ1-2; 7 bases fit TRBD1. The CDR3 runs 14 residues. Germline V gene lookup returns CDR1 MNHEY and CDR2 SVGAGI. After removal of 0 bases from V and 6 bases from J, the junction contained 4 bases not matched to a gene. As DNA, the CDR3 is TGTGCCAGCAGTTACTCTGACAGGGATAATGGCTACACCTTC. Its protein product is CASSYSDRDNGYTF.

Many counts were recorded for this clonotype. The chain joins TRBV5-1 to TRBJ2-7; D might be TRBD1 (6 bases). V was shortened by 3 bases and J by 2 bases, with 15 bases between the two germline ends. Germline CDR1 and CDR2: SGHRS and YFSETQ. CDR3 length equals 15 residues. The CDR3 here is CASSSTGLTTYEQYF. The CDR3, as DNA: TGCGCCAGCAGCTCGACAGGATTGACCACCTACGAGCAGTACTTC.

This clonotype has ten or more counts. V and J are TRBV10-3 and TRBJ1-1; D gene uncertain. V lost 2 bases to trimming and J lost 1 base, with 2 bases between them. Per germline, CDR1 ENHRY and CDR2 SYGVKD. The CDR3 is made up of 12 amino acids. The chain's CDR3 is CAISEENTEAFF. The CDR3 nucleotides read TGTGCCATCAGTGAGGAGAACACTGAAGCTTTCTTT.

This clonotype showed up many times. This chain connects TRBV20-1 to TRBJ2-5; TRBD1 aligns across 11 bases. The CDR3 has 16 amino acids. The junction had 11 bases not matched to a gene; V was cut back by 3 bases and J by 5 bases. Looked up from germline, CDR1 is DFQATT and CDR2 is SNEGSKA (reference sequence). CDR3 region: CSARRTGGTRMETQYF. The CDR3, as DNA: TGCAGTGCTAGGCGGACAGGGGGCACGCGGATGGAGACCCAGTACTTC.

The chain couples TRBV18 to TRBJ2-3; the D call may be TRBD1 or TRBD2 (6 bases each). Trimming left V 0 bases short and J 3 bases short, with 13 bases between. Germline CDR1 KGHSH, CDR2 LQKENI. CDR3 length: 16 amino acids. CDR3 sequence: CASSPPGAGRTDTQYF. The CDR3 region has the DNA TGTGCCAGCTCACCACCGGGGGCAGGGAGGACAGATACGCAGTATTTT.

This clonotype was counted between two and nine times. J is TRBJ2-3 and V is TRBV5-4, with 9 bases aligning to TRBD2. The germline CDR1 and CDR2 sequences are SGHNT and YYREEE (reference sequence). Germline trimming cut 0 bases from V and 8 bases from J; bases unmatched to any gene: 4. The CDR3 spans 14 residues. The CDR3, as DNA: TGTGCCAGCAGCTTGGGCGGGAGGGCCGGTACGCAGTATTTT. This translates into CASSLGGRAGTQYF.

This clonotype was seen many times. V and J are TRBV18 and TRBJ2-1; no reliable D call. Trimming removed 2 bases at V and 1 base at J, with 9 bases between. The length of the CDR3 is 15 residues. From germline, CDR1 is KGHSH and CDR2 LQKENI. The CDR3 sequence: CASSPSTGSYNEQFF. The CDR3 nucleotides are TGTGCCAGCTCACCATCCACGGGTTCCTACAATGAGCAGTTCTTC.

This clonotype was observed many times. The gene calls are TRBV28 and TRBJ2-1, with TRBD2 identical over 10 bases. This CDR3 is 16 amino acids long. The germline gives CDR1 MDHEN, CDR2 SYDVKM. V shed 0 bases, J shed 4 bases, and the junction held 3 bases outside the gene matches. The chain's CDR3 is CASSLWWTSGYNEQFF. CDR3 nucleotide sequence: TGTGCCAGCAGTTTATGGTGGACTAGCGGTTACAATGAGCAGTTCTTC.

This clonotype appeared many times. The chain has TRBV2 and TRBJ1-5, with 9 bases lining up with TRBD1. Unmatched junction bases numbered 11, after V lost 7 bases and J lost 7 bases. The germline gives CDR1 SNHLY, CDR2 FYNNEI. The CDR3 runs to 15 residues. For the CDR3, the DNA is TGTGCCAGCACCCCTGAACAGGGGGCTGGGCAGCCCCAGCATTTT. It codes for CASTPEQGAGQPQHF.

This clonotype was seen only a few times. This chain connects TRBV5-1 to TRBJ2-5, with 7 positions matching TRBD2. Germline CDR1 reads SGHRS; CDR2 reads YFSETQ. The CDR3 contains 17 residues. The J segment lost 4 bases and the V segment lost 0 bases, leaving 12 bases of the junction unmatched. The CDR3 region is CASSLAVSGKGVETQYF. The CDR3 bases are TGCGCCAGCAGCTTGGCCGTGAGCGGGAAAGGTGTAGAGACCCAGTACTTC.

A few counts support this clonotype. V is TRBV7-6 and J is TRBJ2-1; 7 bases align to TRBD1. CDR1 is SGHVS and CDR2 is FNYEAQ in the germline V gene. The ends lost 0 bases at V and 4 bases at J; junction bases unmatched: 9. The CDR3 has 17 amino acids. The CDR3 bases are TGTGCCAGCAGCTTAGCCACAGGGGACCATCCTTACAATGAGCAGTTCTTC. The encoded protein is CASSLATGDHPYNEQFF.

This clonotype was detected ten times or more. This chain links TRBV11-3 with TRBJ2-1; the D gene is possibly TRBD2 (6 bases). Trimming stripped 5 bases from V and 7 bases from J, with 12 bases between. CDR3 length equals 13 residues. CDR1 is SGHNT and CDR2 is YENEEA in the germline V gene. CDR3 in amino acids: CASSTGVWNEQFF. CDR3 nucleotide sequence: TGTGCCAGCAGCACGGGGGTATGGAATGAGCAGTTCTTC. The full variable domain, with the rest looked up from reference TRBV11-3 and TRBJ2-1, is EAGVVQSPRYKIIEKKQPVAFWCNPISGHNTLYWYLQNLGQGPELLIRYENEEAVDDSQLPKDRFSAERLKGVDSTLKIQPAELGDSAVYLCASSTGVWNEQFFGPGTRLTVL.

Ten or more counts support this clonotype. The chain is built from TRBV7-3 and TRBJ2-1, with 14 bases aligning to TRBD2. This CDR3 has 14 residues. The V gene end was trimmed by 5 bases and the J gene end by 10 bases; junction bases not matched to a gene: 4. CDR1 and CDR2 (germline): SGHTA, FQGTGA. CDR3 DNA sequence: TGTGCCAGCAGCGCGGGACTAGCGGGAGACGAGCAGTTCTTC. It codes for CASSAGLAGDEQFF.

This clonotype appeared many times. The chain employs TRBV28 and TRBJ2-1, with D unclear. Looked up from germline, CDR1 is MDHEN and CDR2 is SYDVKM. The CDR3 runs to 16 residues. V lost 4 bases and J lost 0, with 13 bases in between. CDR3 nucleotide sequence: TGTGCCAGCAGTTCGCCCACTCCACCCTCCTACAATGAGCAGTTCTTC. This encodes CASSSPTPPSYNEQFF.

This clonotype was found many times. J is TRBJ1-1 and V is TRBV7-8; 8 nucleotides match TRBD1. The CDR3 runs to 16 residues. Trimming cost V 3 bases and J 0 bases; bases outside gene matches: 6. Germline CDR1 and CDR2: SGHVS and FQNEAQ. As DNA, the CDR3 is TGTGCCAGCAGCTTGCCACAGGGGGGGGTGAACACTGAAGCTTTCTTT. Protein sequence: CASSLPQGGVNTEAFF.

In its sample, this clonotype was seen many times. V usage is TRBV30 and J usage is TRBJ1-1, with D tentatively TRBD1 (5 bases). CDR1 and CDR2 (germline): GTSNPN, SVGIG (reference sequence). V lost 3 bases and J lost 3, with 11 bases in between. The CDR3 spans 13 residues. This CDR3 reads CAWSKQAYTEAFF. The CDR3 coding sequence is TGTGCCTGGAGCAAACAGGCGTACACTGAAGCTTTCTTT.

This clonotype has at least ten counts. The CDR3 DNA is TGTGCCAGCACGGCGGAGGGGGTTTATCTCCACTTT. The encoded protein is CASTAEGVYLHF. The V gene is TRBV2, the J gene TRBJ1-6, with a possible D match to TRBD1 (6 bases). Trimming took off 7 bases at V and 16 bases at J, with 17 bases between the two ends. The CDR3 runs to 12 residues. Germline-derived CDR1 and CDR2 are SNHLY and FYNNEI.

This clonotype was picked up a small number of times. The chain carries TRBV20-1 and TRBJ1-3, with a possible D match to TRBD1 (5 bases). With 4 bases removed from V and 2 bases from J, the gap between germline ends came to 9 bases. Germline V gene lookup returns CDR1 DFQATT and CDR2 SNEGSKA (reference sequence). This CDR3 has 13 amino acids. The DNA for the CDR3 is TGCAGTGCTAACCGGGACCCTGGAAACACCATATATTTT. It encodes CSANRDPGNTIYF.

This clonotype was counted ten times or more. The V and J genes are TRBV28 and TRBJ2-1; 8 bases line up with TRBD1. Losses at the gene ends were 6 bases for V and 4 bases for J; bases not matched to a gene: 11. Per germline, CDR1 MDHEN and CDR2 SYDVKM. The CDR3 runs to 16 residues. CDR3 coding DNA: TGTGCCAGCAGCCTGGACAGGGAGGATAGGTACAATGAGCAGTTCTTC. Protein product: CASSLDREDRYNEQFF.